This T cell receptor (beta chain) is from a study of T cells in Graves' hyperthyroidism and ophthalmopathy. Whole-study context: Peripheral blood sampling occurred at initial diagnosis, before any treatment.

The CDR3 has 16 amino acids. V was cut by 0 bases and J by 4 bases, with 14 bases left in between. Germline V gene data show CDR1 as SGHRS and CDR2 as YFSETQ. Researchers took RNA transcripts and amplified the TCR beta CDR3 regions from them. The HTBI set primed first-round TCR CDR3 RT-PCR. MiXCR, run by TCRdb on the multiplex PCR reads, gives a single entry per CDR3 protein. The repertoire has fewer than 250,000 distinct CDR3 sequences, about 15% of them found once; the top ten carry around 28%. This clonotype was sampled from a young woman with Graves' ophthalmopathy. The chain recombines TRBV5-1 with TRBJ2-1; possible D gene TRBD1, 5 bases. The sequenced sample was blood. The CDR3 nucleotides are TGCGCCAGCAGCTTGGTGGGGCGCAATATATACAATGAGCAGTTCTTC. Residues: CASSLVGRNIYNEQFF.